This entry lists 27 T cell receptor beta chains sequenced from one sample in a study of cytomegalovirus exposure and HLA in healthy donors. 60 Vbeta and 13 Jbeta primers were used in PCR. Profiling relied on immunoSEQ multiplex PCR, and the TCRdb table lists in-frame clones only, not all of them. The repertoire holds about 94,000 clones, with around two thirds as singletons. Input material: PBMCs. The receptors derive from a man younger than 45 in good health and CMV-seronegative.

This clone has just one count. The chain employs TRBV7-2 and TRBJ1-2, with D hard to call. Germline V lookup: CDR1 SGHTA, CDR2 FQGNSA. The V gene lost 5 bases and the J gene lost 0 bases, with 16 bases spanning the gap. This CDR3 is 16 amino acids long. CDR3 protein: CASSDYYQVSNYGYTF. The CDR3 DNA reads TGTGCCAGCAGCGACTACTACCAGGTTTCTAACTATGGCTACACCTTC. Filled out from reference TRBV7-2 and TRBJ1-2, the complete variable domain reads GAGVSQSPSNKVTEKGKDVELRCDPISGHTALYWYRQSLGQGLEFLIYFQGNSAPDKSGLPSDRFSAERTGGSVSTLTIQRTQQEDSAVYLCASSDYYQVSNYGYTFGSGTRLTVV.

There are a few counts of this clone. V is TRBV30 and J is TRBJ2-7; TRBD1 is a possible D gene (6 bases). The CDR3 is made up of 11 amino acids. V was pared by 5 bases and J by 4 bases, with 9 bases between. Germline V gives CDR1 GTSNPN, CDR2 SVGIG (reference sequence). Here the CDR3 reads CAWGQRYEQYF. The CDR3 DNA is TGTGCCTGGGGACAGAGATACGAGCAGTACTTC.

This chain connects TRBV4-1 to TRBJ1-2; D not certain. The CDR3 spans 13 residues. Trimming left V 1 base short and J 2 bases short, with 5 bases between. Looked up from germline, CDR1 is MGHRA and CDR2 is YSYEKL. CDR3 residues: CASSQGQNYGYTF. CDR3 bases: TGCGCCAGCAGCCAAGGCCAGAACTATGGCTACACCTTC.

This chain joins TRBV27 and TRBJ1-5, with D maybe TRBD1 (5 bases). The CDR3 length is 16 residues. Per germline, CDR1 MNHEY and CDR2 SMNVEV (reference sequence). The V end was cut by 4 bases, the J end by 1 base, with 14 bases between. The CDR3 protein is CASSSGTDPSNQPQHF. The CDR3, as DNA: TGTGCCAGCAGTTCGGGGACTGACCCGAGCAATCAGCCCCAGCATTTT.

This clone was observed a handful of times. The gene calls are TRBV25-1 and TRBJ1-5; no definite D call. This CDR3 comprises 13 residues. V dropped 4 bases and J dropped 2 bases, with 6 bases sitting between them. Germline V gives CDR1 MGHDK, CDR2 SYGVNS. The CDR3: CASSVEGNQPQHF. Written as DNA, the CDR3 is TGTGCCAGCAGTGTTGAGGGCAATCAGCCCCAGCATTTT.

The CDR3, as DNA: TGTGCCAGCAGCGTTACAAGCGGGAGTGGAAATGAGCAGTTCTTC. Translated: CASSVTSGSGNEQFF. V gene TRBV9 combines with J gene TRBJ2-1; 8 positions agree with TRBD2. The V gene's germline CDR1 is SGDLS and CDR2 YYNGEE. The CDR3 totals 15 residues. With V trimmed by 2 bases and J by 7 bases, 8 bases remained unmatched.

The count of this clone is one. J is TRBJ1-1 and V is TRBV9; 10 nucleotides agree with TRBD1. In germline, CDR1 is SGDLS, CDR2 YYNGEE. The CDR3 runs 17 residues. After removal of 3 bases from V and 3 bases from J, the junction contained 11 bases not matched to a gene. CDR3: CASSGQPGQGRHTEAFF. The CDR3, as DNA: TGTGCCAGCAGCGGGCAGCCGGGACAGGGGCGACACACTGAAGCTTTCTTT.

The rearrangement links TRBV13 to TRBJ2-7; D is undetermined. The CDR3 is 14 amino acids. CDR1 and CDR2 from the germline V gene are PRHDT and FYEKMQ (reference sequence). Trimming shortened V by 1 base and J by 4 bases, and 11 bases separated the two germline ends. CDR3 loop: CASSLAVISYEQYF. As DNA, the CDR3 is TGTGCCAGCAGCTTAGCGGTGATTTCATACGAGCAGTACTTC.

The count of this clone is one. The chain links TRBV7-9 to TRBJ2-3; 7 bases map to TRBD1. This CDR3 region has 15 residues. The J segment lost 2 bases and the V segment lost 2 bases, leaving 4 bases of the junction unmatched. CDR1 and CDR2 (germline): SEHNR, FQNEAQ (reference sequence). The CDR3 coding sequence is TGTGCCAGCAGCTTATCACAGGGGTACACAGATACGCAGTATTTT. This translates into CASSLSQGYTDTQYF.

This clone was observed a few times. The chain is built from TRBV5-8 and TRBJ1-1, with TRBD1 matching over 8 bases. Unmatched junction bases numbered 7, after V lost 4 bases and J lost 5 bases. Germline CDR1 is SGHTS and CDR2 is YDEGEE. This CDR3 spans 14 amino acids. CDR3 amino acids: CASSVRGRRTEAFF. CDR3 bases: TGTGCCAGCAGCGTCAGGGGGCGCCGGACTGAAGCTTTCTTT.

The V and J genes are TRBV27 and TRBJ2-5; TRBD1 agrees at 7 bases. Germline V lookup: CDR1 MNHEY, CDR2 SMNVEV (reference sequence). Losses at the gene ends were 3 bases for V and 4 bases for J; bases not matched to a gene: 8. The CDR3 is 15 amino acids. The CDR3 coding sequence is TGTGCCAGCAGTTTCCAGACAGGGCAAACAGAGACCCAGTACTTC. This translates into CASSFQTGQTETQYF.

The chain joins TRBV30 to TRBJ2-7; 10 nucleotides align to TRBD1. Germline CDR1 GTSNPN, CDR2 SVGIG (reference sequence). V lost 3 bases to trimming and J lost 6 bases; unmatched junction nucleotides: 8. There are 14 residues in the CDR3. The CDR3 spells CAWRAGTGVREQYF. DNA for the CDR3: TGTGCCTGGAGGGCCGGGACAGGGGTTCGCGAGCAGTACTTC.

The chain has TRBV6-5 and TRBJ2-6, with a tentative D call TRBD1 (5 bases). The CDR3 covers 14 residues. The germline gives CDR1 MNHEY, CDR2 SVGAGI. V was cut by 6 bases and J by 3 bases, with 9 bases left in between. The CDR3 is CASRTGFGANVLTF. As DNA, the CDR3 is TGTGCCAGCAGAACAGGCTTTGGGGCCAACGTCCTGACTTTC.

This clone appeared a few times. This chain links TRBV18 with TRBJ1-3; D possibly corresponds to TRBD1 (5 bases). The V and J ends lost 1 base and 2 bases respectively, with 9 bases between them. The CDR3 contains 15 residues. CDR1 and CDR2 from the germline V gene are KGHSH and LQKENI. The CDR3 here is CASSPLQGAGNTIYF. In DNA form, the CDR3 reads TGTGCCAGCTCACCACTGCAAGGGGCTGGAAACACCATATATTTT.

V gene TRBV11-3 combines with J gene TRBJ2-1; the match to TRBD1 covers 11 bases. After removal of 5 bases from V and 8 bases from J, the junction contained 2 bases not matched to a gene. Germline V CDR1 and CDR2: SGHNT, YENEEA. This CDR3 region has 13 residues. The CDR3 nucleotides are TGTGCCAGCAGCGGACAGGGGGCTGATGAGCAGTTCTTC. Protein sequence: CASSGQGADEQFF.

J is TRBJ2-1 and V is TRBV6-6, with 9 bases fitting TRBD2. This CDR3 is built from 15 residues. Germline V gene data show CDR1 as MNHNY and CDR2 as SVGAGI (reference sequence). The V segment lost 1 base and the J segment 10 bases; nucleotides outside the gene matches: 8. The chain's CDR3 is CASSYFPTSGLEQFF. The CDR3 DNA is TGTGCCAGCAGTTACTTCCCGACTAGCGGCCTAGAGCAGTTCTTC.

J is TRBJ1-2 and V is TRBV5-4; 11 bases fit TRBD1. There are 15 residues in the CDR3. Looked up from germline, CDR1 is SGHNT and CDR2 is YYREEE (reference sequence). V shed 3 bases and J 5 bases; nucleotides not matched to a gene: 6. CDR3 DNA sequence: TGTGCCAGCAGCTCCAACCGGGACAGGGGGTATGGCTACACCTTC. Its translation: CASSSNRDRGYGYTF.

The chain carries TRBV6-6 and TRBJ1-5; 7 bases map to TRBD1. Germline V gives CDR1 MNHNY, CDR2 SVGAGI (reference sequence). The CDR3 has 14 residues. After removal of 2 bases from V and 4 bases from J, the junction contained 2 bases not matched to a gene. The CDR3 reads CASSYAGGNQPQHF. The CDR3 DNA is TGTGCCAGCAGTTACGCAGGGGGGAATCAGCCCCAGCATTTT.

This clone was observed a handful of times. The chain links TRBV7-9 to TRBJ2-3; TRBD2 matches at 11 bases. Germline V gives CDR1 SEHNR, CDR2 FQNEAQ (reference sequence). The CDR3 consists of 19 residues. The ends lost 5 bases at V and 0 bases at J; junction bases unmatched: 13. Here the CDR3 reads CASSPPLAGGQASTDTQYF. The CDR3 DNA reads TGTGCCAGCAGCCCGCCCCTAGCGGGGGGACAAGCTAGCACAGATACGCAGTATTTT.

J is TRBJ1-1 and V is TRBV7-6, with D perhaps matching TRBD1 (6 bases). V was clipped by 4 bases and J by 6 bases, with 12 bases between them. Germline V gives CDR1 SGHVS, CDR2 FNYEAQ. The CDR3 has 13 residues. The CDR3 nucleotides are TGTGCCAGCAGCTACCTGGGGGCCCCTGAAGCTTTCTTT. It encodes CASSYLGAPEAFF.

V usage is TRBV14 and J usage is TRBJ1-1, with D perhaps TRBD1 (5 bases). Germline CDR1 and CDR2: SGHDN and FVKESK. CDR3 length: 13 amino acids. Trimming removed 1 base at V and 6 bases at J, with 9 bases between. This CDR3 reads CASSQGVGAEAFF. Here the CDR3 DNA reads TGTGCCAGCAGCCAAGGTGTAGGGGCTGAAGCTTTCTTT.

This clone was seen only a few times. The V and J genes are TRBV11-1 and TRBJ2-1; 12 bases map to TRBD2. Germline V lookup: CDR1 SGHAT, CDR2 FQDESV (reference sequence). The CDR3 consists of 17 residues. V trimming: 4 bases; J trimming: 6 bases; junction bases outside the gene matches: 10. CDR3: CASSSHLRTSGANEQFF. The CDR3 DNA reads as TGTGCCAGCAGCTCTCACCTTCGGACTAGCGGGGCCAATGAGCAGTTCTTC. Looking up the rest from reference TRBV11-1 and TRBJ2-1 gives the full variable domain: EAEVAQSPRYKITEKSQAVAFWCDPISGHATLYWYRQILGQGPELLVQFQDESVVDDSQLPKDRFSAERLKGVDSTLKIQPAELGDSAMYLCASSSHLRTSGANEQFFGPGTRLTVL.

CDR3 DNA: TGTGCCAGCAGTTCTCTCTCGGGTTCTCTAGCTAGCACAGATACGCAGTATTTT. This codes for CASSSLSGSLASTDTQYF. The genes are TRBV27 and TRBJ2-3; D might be TRBD2 (5 bases). With 4 bases removed from V and 0 bases from J, the gap between germline ends came to 20 bases. The CDR3 is made up of 18 amino acids. Germline V gives CDR1 MNHEY, CDR2 SMNVEV (reference sequence).

A single count supports this clone. This chain joins TRBV21-1 and TRBJ1-5. TRBV21-1 counts as a pseudogene. CDR3 size: 15 residues. The chain's CDR3 is CASSLARVLSQPQHF. The CDR3 DNA sequence: TGTGCCAGCAGCCTAGCGAGGGTATTGAGTCAGCCCCAGCATTTT.

This clone was seen more than once but under ten times. The chain employs TRBV19 and TRBJ1-1; TRBD1 matches 11 bases. Germline V CDR1 and CDR2: LNHDA, SQIVND (reference sequence). The ends lost 4 bases at V and 5 bases at J; junction bases unmatched: 6. This CDR3 spans 15 amino acids. The CDR3 protein is CASSTDRGRGTEAFF. Written as DNA, the CDR3 is TGTGCCAGTAGTACGGACAGGGGGCGAGGAACTGAAGCTTTCTTT.

The V call is TRBV11-1, the J call TRBJ2-1; TRBD1 matches 10 bases. The germline V gene encodes CDR1 SGHAT and CDR2 FQDESV (reference sequence). Losses at the gene ends were 5 bases for V and 5 bases for J; bases not matched to a gene: 9. The length of the CDR3 is 16 residues. The CDR3 reads CASSQGQGLRDNEQFF. As DNA, the CDR3 is TGTGCCAGCAGCCAGGGACAGGGGCTTCGGGACAATGAGCAGTTCTTC.

The sample holds a few counts of this clone. The V and J genes are TRBV6-4 and TRBJ1-2, with 8 bases fitting TRBD1. The CDR3 extends over 15 amino acids. V was clipped by 1 base and J by 5 bases; unmatched bases: 6. Germline V gene sequence: CDR1 MRHNA, CDR2 SNTAGT. The CDR3 here is CASSDFATGGYGYTF. CDR3 nucleotide sequence: TGTGCCAGCAGTGACTTCGCTACAGGGGGGTATGGCTACACCTTC.